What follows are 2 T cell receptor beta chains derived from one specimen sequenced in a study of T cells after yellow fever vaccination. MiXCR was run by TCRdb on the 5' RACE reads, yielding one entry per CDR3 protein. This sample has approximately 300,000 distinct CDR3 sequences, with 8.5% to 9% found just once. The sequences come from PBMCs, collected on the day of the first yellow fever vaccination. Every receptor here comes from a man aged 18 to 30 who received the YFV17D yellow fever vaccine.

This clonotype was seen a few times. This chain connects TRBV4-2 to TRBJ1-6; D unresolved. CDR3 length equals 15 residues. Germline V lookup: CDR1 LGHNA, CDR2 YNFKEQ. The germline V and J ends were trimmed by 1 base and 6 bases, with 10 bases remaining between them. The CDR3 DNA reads TGTGCCAGCAGCCAAGCTGACGCTAGTAATTCACCCCTCCACTTT. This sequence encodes CASSQADASNSPLHF.

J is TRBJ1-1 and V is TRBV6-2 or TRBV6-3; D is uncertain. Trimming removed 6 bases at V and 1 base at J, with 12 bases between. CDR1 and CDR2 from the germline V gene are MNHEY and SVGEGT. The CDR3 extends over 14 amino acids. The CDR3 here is CASRKALGNTEAFF. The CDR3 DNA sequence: TGTGCCAGCAGGAAGGCCTTGGGGAACACTGAAGCTTTCTTT.